This TCR beta chain is from a study of beta chain features in type 1 diabetes. Background on the study: When patients were set against healthy donors, age, gender and cell yields were similar. Study results and limitations: Type 1 diabetes patients had moderately but significantly shorter TCRB CDR3s in all four CD4+ subsets.

The CDR3 runs to 15 residues. Germline V gene lookup returns CDR1 MNHEY and CDR2 SMNVEV (reference sequence). Trimming removed 3 bases at V and 3 bases at J, with 14 bases between. Only a few counts were recorded for this clone. The antigen is not known. Reverse transcription of all isolated RNA meant that expressed TCRB transcripts were sequenced. Clones were read by immunoSEQ multiplex PCR, and TCRdb kept only the in-frame ones, dropping some. This table holds 350,000 or so clones, about 20% found once. The TCR was taken from a woman aged 18-29 years in good health. Sequenced sample: naive CD4+ T cells from blood. The chain employs TRBV27 and TRBJ2-5; D possibly corresponds to TRBD2 (6 bases). In DNA, the CDR3 is TGTGCCAGCAGTTTCCTAGCGTCTTACAAAGAGACCCAGTACTTC. Amino acids: CASSFLASYKETQYF.